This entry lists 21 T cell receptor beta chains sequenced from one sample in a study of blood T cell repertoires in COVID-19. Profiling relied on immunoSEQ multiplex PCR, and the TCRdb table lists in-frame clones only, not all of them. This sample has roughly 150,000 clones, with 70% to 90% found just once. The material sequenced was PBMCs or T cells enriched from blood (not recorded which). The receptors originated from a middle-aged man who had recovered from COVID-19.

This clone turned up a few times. This CDR3 reads CASSYRPGEGDYEQYF. DNA for the CDR3: TGTGCCAGCAGTTACAGGCCGGGGGAGGGGGACTACGAGCAGTACTTC. The chain recombines TRBV6-2 or TRBV6-3 with TRBJ2-7, with D tentatively TRBD2 (7 bases). CDR1 is MNHEY, CDR2 SVGEGT, per germline. CDR3 length: 16 residues. Trimming removed 2 bases at V and 3 bases at J, with 17 bases between.

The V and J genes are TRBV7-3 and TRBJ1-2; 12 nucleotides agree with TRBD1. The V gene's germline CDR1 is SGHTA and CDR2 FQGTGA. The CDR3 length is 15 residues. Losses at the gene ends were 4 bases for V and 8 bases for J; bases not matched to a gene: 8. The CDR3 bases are TGTGCCAGCAGCTCCTCTGGGACAGGGGGCGAAGGCTACACCTTC. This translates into CASSSSGTGGEGYTF.

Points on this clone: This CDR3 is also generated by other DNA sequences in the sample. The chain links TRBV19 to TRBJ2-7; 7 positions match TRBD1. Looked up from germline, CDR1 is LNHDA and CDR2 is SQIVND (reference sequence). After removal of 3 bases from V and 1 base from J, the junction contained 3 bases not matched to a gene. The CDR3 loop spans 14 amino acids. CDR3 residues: CASSIGRGSYEQYF. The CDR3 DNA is TGTGCCAGTAGTATCGGCAGGGGGTCCTACGAGCAGTACTTC.

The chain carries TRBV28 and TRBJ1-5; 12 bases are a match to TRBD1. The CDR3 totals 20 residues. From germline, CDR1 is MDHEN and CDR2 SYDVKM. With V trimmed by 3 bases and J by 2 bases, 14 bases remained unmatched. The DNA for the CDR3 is TGTGCCAGCAGTTTCCCCGGGACAGGGGGCGTTATTATGGGCAATCAGCCCCAGCATTTT. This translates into CASSFPGTGGVIMGNQPQHF. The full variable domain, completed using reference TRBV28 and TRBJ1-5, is DVKVTQSSRYLVKRTGEKVFLECVQDMDHENMFWYRQDPGLGLRLIYFSYDVKMKEKGDIPEGYSVSREKKERFSLILESASTNQTSMYLCASSFPGTGGVIMGNQPQHFGDGTRLSIL.

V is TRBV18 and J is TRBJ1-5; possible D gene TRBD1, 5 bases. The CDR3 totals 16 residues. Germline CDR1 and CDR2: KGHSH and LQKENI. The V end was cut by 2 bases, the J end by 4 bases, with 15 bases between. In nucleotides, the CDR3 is TGTGCCAGCTCACCAACTTTGGGTCAGGGTAATCAGCCCCAGCATTTT. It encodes CASSPTLGQGNQPQHF.

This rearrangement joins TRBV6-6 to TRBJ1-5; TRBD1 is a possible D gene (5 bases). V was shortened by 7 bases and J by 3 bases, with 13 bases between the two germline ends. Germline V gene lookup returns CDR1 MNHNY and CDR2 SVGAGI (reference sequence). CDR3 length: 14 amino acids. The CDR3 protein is CASNKGALNQPQHF. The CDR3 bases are TGTGCCAGCAATAAAGGGGCCCTCAATCAGCCCCAGCATTTT.

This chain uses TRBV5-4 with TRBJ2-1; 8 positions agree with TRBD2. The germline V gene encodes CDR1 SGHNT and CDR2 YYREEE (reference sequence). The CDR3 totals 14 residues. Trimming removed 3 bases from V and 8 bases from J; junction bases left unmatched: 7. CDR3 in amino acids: CASSSWTSPDEQFF. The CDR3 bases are TGTGCCAGCAGCTCATGGACTAGCCCTGATGAGCAGTTCTTC.

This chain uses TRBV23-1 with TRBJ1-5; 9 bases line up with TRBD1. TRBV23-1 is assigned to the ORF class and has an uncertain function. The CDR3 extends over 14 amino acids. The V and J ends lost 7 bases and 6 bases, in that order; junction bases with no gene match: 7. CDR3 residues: CASMPGQGCQPQHF. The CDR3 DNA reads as TGCGCCAGCATGCCGGGACAGGGCTGTCAGCCCCAGCATTTT.

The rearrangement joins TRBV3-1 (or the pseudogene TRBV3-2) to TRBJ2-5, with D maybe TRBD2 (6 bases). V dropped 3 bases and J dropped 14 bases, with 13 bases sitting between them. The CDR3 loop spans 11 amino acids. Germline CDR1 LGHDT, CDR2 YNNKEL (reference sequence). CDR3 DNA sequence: TGTGCCAGCAGCCAGACTAGTCGGAGATACTTC. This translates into CASSQTSRRYF.

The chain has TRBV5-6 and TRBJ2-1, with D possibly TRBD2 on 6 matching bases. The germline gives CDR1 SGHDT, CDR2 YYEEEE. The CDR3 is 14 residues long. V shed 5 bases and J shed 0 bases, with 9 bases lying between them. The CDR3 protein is CASSQRASYNEQFF. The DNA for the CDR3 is TGTGCCAGCAGTCAGCGGGCCTCCTACAATGAGCAGTTCTTC. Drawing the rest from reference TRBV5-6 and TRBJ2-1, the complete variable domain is DAGVTQSPTHLIKTRGQQVTLRCSPKSGHDTVSWYQQALGQGPQFIFQYYEEEERQRGNFPDRFSGHQFPNYSSELNVNALLLGDSALYLCASSQRASYNEQFFGPGTRLTVL.

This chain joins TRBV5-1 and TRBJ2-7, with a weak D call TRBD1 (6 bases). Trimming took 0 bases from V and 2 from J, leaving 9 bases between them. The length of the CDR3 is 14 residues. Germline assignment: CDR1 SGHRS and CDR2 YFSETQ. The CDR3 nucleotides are TGCGCCAGCAGCTTGGGCCAGGGGCCCTACGAGCAGTACGTC. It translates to CASSLGQGPYEQYV.

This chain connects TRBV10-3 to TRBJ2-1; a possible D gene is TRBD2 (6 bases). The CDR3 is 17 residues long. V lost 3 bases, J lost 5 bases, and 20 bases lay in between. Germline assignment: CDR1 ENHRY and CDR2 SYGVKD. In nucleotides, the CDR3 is TGTGCCATCAGTGACCCTGGCAGTGGGACTCACGACAATGAGCAGTTCTTC. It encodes CAISDPGSGTHDNEQFF.

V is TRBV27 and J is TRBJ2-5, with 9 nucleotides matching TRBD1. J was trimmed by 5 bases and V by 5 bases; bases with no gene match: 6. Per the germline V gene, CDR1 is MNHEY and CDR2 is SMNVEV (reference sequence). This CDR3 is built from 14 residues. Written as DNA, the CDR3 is TGTGCCAGCAGTAGACAGGGGGTAGGGGAGACCCAGTACTTC. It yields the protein CASSRQGVGETQYF.

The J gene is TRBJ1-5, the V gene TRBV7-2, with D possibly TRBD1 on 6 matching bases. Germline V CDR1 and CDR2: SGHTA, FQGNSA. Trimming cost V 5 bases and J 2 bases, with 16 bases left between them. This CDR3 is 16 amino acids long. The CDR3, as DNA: TGTGCCAGCAGCCCACCAGGGGCAGGGGGCAATCAGCCCCAGCATTTT. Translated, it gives CASSPPGAGGNQPQHF.

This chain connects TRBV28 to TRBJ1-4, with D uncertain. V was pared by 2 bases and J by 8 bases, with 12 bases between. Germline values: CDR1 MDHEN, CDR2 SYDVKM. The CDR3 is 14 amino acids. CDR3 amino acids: CASSLGRGREKLFF. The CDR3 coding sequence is TGTGCCAGCAGTTTAGGAAGAGGTAGAGAAAAACTGTTTTTT.

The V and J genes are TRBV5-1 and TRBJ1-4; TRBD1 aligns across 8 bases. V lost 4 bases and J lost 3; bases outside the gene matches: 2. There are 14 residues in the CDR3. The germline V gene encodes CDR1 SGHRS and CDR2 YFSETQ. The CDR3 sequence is CASSGQGSNEKLFF. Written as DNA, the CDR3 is TGCGCCAGCAGCGGACAGGGTTCTAATGAAAAACTGTTTTTT. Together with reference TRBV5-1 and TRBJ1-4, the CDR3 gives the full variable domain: KAGVTQTPRYLIKTRGQQVTLSCSPISGHRSVSWYQQTPGQGLQFLFEYFSETQRNKGNFPGRFSGRQFSNSRSEMNVSTLELGDSALYLCASSGQGSNEKLFFGSGTQLSVL.

This CDR3 reads CASSYSSGRNEKLFF. In nucleotides, the CDR3 is TGTGCCAGCAGTTACTCTTCCGGTCGTAATGAAAAACTGTTTTTT. J is TRBJ1-4 and V is TRBV6-5; D not resolved. Trimming removed 0 bases from V and 4 bases from J, with 9 bases in between. The germline CDR1 and CDR2 sequences are MNHEY and SVGAGI. CDR3 length equals 15 residues.

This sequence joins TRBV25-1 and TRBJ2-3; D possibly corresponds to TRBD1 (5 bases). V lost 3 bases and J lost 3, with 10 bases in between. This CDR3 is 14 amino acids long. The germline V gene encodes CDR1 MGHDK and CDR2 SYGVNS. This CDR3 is CASSDPRGTDTQYF. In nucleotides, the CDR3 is TGTGCCAGCAGTGATCCTAGGGGTACAGATACGCAGTATTTT.

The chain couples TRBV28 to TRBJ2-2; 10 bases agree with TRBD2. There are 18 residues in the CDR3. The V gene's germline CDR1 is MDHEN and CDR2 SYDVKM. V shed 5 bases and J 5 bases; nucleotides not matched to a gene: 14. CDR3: CASSLPTLAGALTGELFF. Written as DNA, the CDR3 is TGTGCCAGCAGTCTGCCGACTCTAGCGGGAGCCCTGACCGGGGAGCTGTTTTTT.

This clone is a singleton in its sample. The CDR3 bases are TGTGCCAGCAGCCAATCCCCCGGACAGGCCACTGAAGCTTTCTTT. Translation: CASSQSPGQATEAFF. This rearrangement joins TRBV16 to TRBJ1-1; 7 nucleotides agree with TRBD1. With V trimmed by 0 bases and J by 4 bases, 5 bases remained unmatched. Germline values: CDR1 KGHSY, CDR2 FQNENV. This CDR3 is built from 15 residues. Full variable domain (remainder filled in from reference TRBV16 and TRBJ1-1): GEEVAQTPKHLVRGEGQKAKLYCAPIKGHSYVFWYQQVLKNEFKFLISFQNENVFDETGMPKERFSAKCLPNSPCSLEIQATKLEDSAVYFCASSQSPGQATEAFFGQGTRLTVV.

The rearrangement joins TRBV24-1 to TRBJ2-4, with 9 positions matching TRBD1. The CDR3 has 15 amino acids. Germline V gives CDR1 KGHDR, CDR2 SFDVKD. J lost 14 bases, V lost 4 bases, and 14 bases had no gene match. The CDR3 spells CATSDPKTGGLAKYF. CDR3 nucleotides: TGTGCCACCAGTGACCCAAAAACAGGGGGCCTTGCGAAGTACTTC.